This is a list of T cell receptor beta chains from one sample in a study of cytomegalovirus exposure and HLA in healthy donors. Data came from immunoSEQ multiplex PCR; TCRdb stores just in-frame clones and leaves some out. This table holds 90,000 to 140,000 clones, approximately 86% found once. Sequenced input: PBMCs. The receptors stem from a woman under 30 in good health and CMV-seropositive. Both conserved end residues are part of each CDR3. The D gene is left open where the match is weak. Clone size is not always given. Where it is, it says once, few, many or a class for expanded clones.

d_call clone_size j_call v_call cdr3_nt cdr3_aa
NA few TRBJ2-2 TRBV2 TGTGCCAGCAGTGACGGACTATCCATCGGGGAGCTGTTTTTT CASSDGLSIGELFF
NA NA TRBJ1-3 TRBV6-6 TGTGCCAGCAGTTACGCGGGAGGGTTCTCTGGAAACACCATATATTTT CASSYAGGFSGNTIYF
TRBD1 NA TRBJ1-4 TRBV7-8 TGTGCCAGCAGCGTGGGACAGGGAAATGAAAAACTGTTTTTT CASSVGQGNEKLFF
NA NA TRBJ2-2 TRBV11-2 TGTGCCAGCAGCTTAGGGGGCCTCACCCGGGAGCTGTTTTTT CASSLGGLTRELFF
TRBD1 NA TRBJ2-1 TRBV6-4 TGTGCCAGCAGTCGGGACAGGGGGAACAATGAGCAGTTCTTC CASSRDRGNNEQFF
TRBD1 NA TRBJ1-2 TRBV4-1 TGCGCCAGCAGTACTAAGCCCGGGACAGACTATGGCTACACCTTC CASSTKPGTDYGYTF
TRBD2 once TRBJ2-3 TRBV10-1 TGCGCCAGCAGTGACAGGCGGGAGGGAAGAGATACGCAGTATTTT CASSDRREGRDTQYF
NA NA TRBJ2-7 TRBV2 TGTGCCAGCAGTGAAGACAGCAAGCAGTACTTC CASSEDSKQYF
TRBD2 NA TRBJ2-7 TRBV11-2 TGTGCCAGCGGGGGGGGTTACGAGCAGTACTTC CASGGGYEQYF
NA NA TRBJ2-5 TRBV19 TGTGCCAGTAGCCGGACGGGACAAGAGACCCAGTACTTC CASSRTGQETQYF
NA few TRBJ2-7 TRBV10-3 TGTGCCATCAGTGACCCGACGGGCTACGAGCAGTACTTC CAISDPTGYEQYF
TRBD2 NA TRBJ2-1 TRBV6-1 TGTGCCAGCAGTACTAGCGGGGGGGCCGATGAGCAGTTCTTC CASSTSGGADEQFF
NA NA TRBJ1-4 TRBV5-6 TGTGCCAGCAGCAAGCGGACGGTGGGAGAAAAACTGTTTTTT CASSKRTVGEKLFF
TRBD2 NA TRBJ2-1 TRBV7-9 TGTGCCAGCAGCGCGGGACTAGCGGCGGTTGTTGAGCAGTTCTTC CASSAGLAAVVEQFF
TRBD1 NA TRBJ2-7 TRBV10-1 TGCGCCAGCAGTGAGGGGACAGGGGGTAACTACGAGCAGTACTTC CASSEGTGGNYEQYF